Following are 9 T cell receptor beta chains from one sample sequenced in a study of preoperative IRX-2 immunotherapy in early breast cancer. Treatment meaning: preoperative locoregional IRX-2 cytokine immunotherapy. Here immunoSEQ multiplex PCR was the method, and the copy in TCRdb shows in-frame clones only, minus some. The data show approximately 96,000 clones, roughly 88% seen once. The source material was tumor tissue, sampled after IRX-2 immunotherapy. Receptors originate from a human donor with breast cancer.

The chain recombines TRBV11-3 with TRBJ1-6; the D is unclear. Germline V gene sequence: CDR1 SGHNT, CDR2 YENEEA. This CDR3 is built from 15 residues. V was pared by 4 bases and J by 8 bases, with 15 bases between. The CDR3 sequence is CASSSLGRSDSPLHF. CDR3 coding DNA: TGTGCCAGCAGCTCCTTGGGGAGATCGGATTCACCCCTCCACTTT. Full variable domain (outside the CDR3, taken from reference TRBV11-3 and TRBJ1-6): EAGVVQSPRYKIIEKKQPVAFWCNPISGHNTLYWYLQNLGQGPELLIRYENEEAVDDSQLPKDRFSAERLKGVDSTLKIQPAELGDSAVYLCASSSLGRSDSPLHFGNGTRLTVT.

V gene TRBV28 combines with J gene TRBJ1-4, with 8 bases that match TRBD1. The CDR3 is made up of 15 amino acids. Germline V lookup: CDR1 MDHEN, CDR2 SYDVKM. V shed 5 bases, J shed 5 bases, and the junction held 7 bases outside the gene matches. The CDR3 loop reads CASSRTGIENEKLFF. Written as DNA, the CDR3 is TGTGCCAGCAGTCGGACAGGGATCGAAAATGAAAAACTGTTTTTT. Based on the CDR3 plus reference TRBV28 and TRBJ1-4, the full variable domain is DVKVTQSSRYLVKRTGEKVFLECVQDMDHENMFWYRQDPGLGLRLIYFSYDVKMKEKGDIPEGYSVSREKKERFSLILESASTNQTSMYLCASSRTGIENEKLFFGSGTQLSVL.

This rearrangement joins TRBV7-7 to TRBJ2-2; D may be TRBD1 (8 bases). Germline CDR1 SSHAT, CDR2 FNYEAQ (reference sequence). V dropped 3 bases and J dropped 3 bases, with 14 bases sitting between them. This CDR3 has 16 residues. CDR3 residues: CASSLGGTGYTGELFF. CDR3 DNA: TGTGCCAGCAGCTTGGGGGGGACAGGCTACACCGGGGAGCTGTTTTTT.

There are a few counts of this clone. The genes are TRBV11-3 and TRBJ2-7; 12 bases are shared with TRBD1. Germline-derived CDR1 and CDR2 are SGHNT and YENEEA. The CDR3 is 15 residues long. The trim removed 5 bases at V and 5 bases at J, leaving 7 bases unmatched. The CDR3 loop reads CASSLTGQGANEQYF. CDR3 nucleotides: TGTGCCAGCAGCCTGACGGGACAGGGGGCGAACGAGCAGTACTTC.

The chain uses TRBV11-1 and TRBJ2-3; maybe TRBD2 (6 bases). This CDR3 has 15 residues. Germline CDR1 SGHAT, CDR2 FQDESV (reference sequence). The germline V and J ends were trimmed by 4 bases and 3 bases, with 14 bases remaining between them. Written as DNA, the CDR3 is TGTGCCAGCAGCTCTCGGGCGGGAAGTACAGATACGCAGTATTTT. Its protein product is CASSSRAGSTDTQYF.

The V call is TRBV11-3, the J call TRBJ2-2; TRBD2 matches at 8 bases. Looked up from germline, CDR1 is SGHNT and CDR2 is YENEEA. The CDR3 runs to 14 residues. The V and J ends lost 3 bases and 11 bases, in that order; junction bases with no gene match: 8. The CDR3 reads CASSFSGASRELFF. The CDR3 DNA follows: TGTGCCAGCAGCTTTAGCGGGGCCTCAAGAGAGCTGTTTTTT.

This clone has only a few counts. The chain couples TRBV19 to TRBJ2-1, with 7 bases aligning to TRBD2. Germline values: CDR1 LNHDA, CDR2 SQIVND (reference sequence). This CDR3 spans 16 amino acids. J was trimmed by 2 bases and V by 2 bases; bases with no gene match: 6. Here the CDR3 DNA reads TGTGCCAGTAGTATACTCACTAGCGCTACCTACAATGAGCAGTTCTTC. It is translated as CASSILTSATYNEQFF.

This clone appeared once. In DNA form, the CDR3 reads TGTGCCTCTACCCCGGGACAGGTCTACGAGCAGTACTTC. It yields the protein CASTPGQVYEQYF. This chain uses TRBV6-8 with TRBJ2-7, with 8 bases that match TRBD1. Trimming removed 11 bases from V and 3 bases from J; junction bases left unmatched: 9. The CDR3 is 13 amino acids. Germline V CDR1 and CDR2: MNHGY, SAAAGT.

The chain links TRBV22-1 to TRBJ2-7; no check of the table's D call, TRBD2, against the DNA was made. TRBV22-1 is annotated as a pseudogene. CDR3 length: 13 residues. The CDR3 DNA follows: TGTGCCAGCAGTTTATCTGTCAGCGGCGAGCAGTACTTC. This encodes CASSLSVSGEQYF.